This passage covers 8 T cell receptor beta chains from one sample sequenced in a study of T-cell reconstitution after alpha-beta-depleted transplantation in children. Unique molecular identifiers were used in preparing the TCRbeta library. TCRdb processed the PCR reads anew with MiXCR; each CDR3 protein has one entry. Of about 98,000 distinct CDR3 sequences listed, under 7% are singletons. This specimen was PBMCs, mostly from graft donor cells, taken 60 days after TCRalphabeta/CD19-depleted stem cell transplant. The receptors were sampled from a female patient under 10 years old who had a stem cell transplant for Fanconi anemia, so the T cells may come from the graft donor.

In this sample, this clonotype turned up many times. DNA of the CDR3: TGTGCCAGCAGTGACTGGGGCTTCGGGGAGCTGTTTTTT. Protein sequence: CASSDWGFGELFF. The chain employs TRBV25-1 and TRBJ2-2; the D gene is possibly TRBD1 (5 bases). V dropped 3 bases and J dropped 7 bases, with 9 bases sitting between them. Germline V gives CDR1 MGHDK, CDR2 SYGVNS. This CDR3 is built from 13 residues.

This clonotype has a count of ten or more. This chain uses TRBV30 with TRBJ2-5; D may be TRBD2 (6 bases). The V gene lost 1 base and the J gene lost 2 bases, with 14 bases spanning the gap. The CDR3 runs to 15 residues. Per the germline V gene, CDR1 is GTSNPN and CDR2 is SVGIG (reference sequence). The CDR3 region is CAWSAIAVEQETQYF. The CDR3 DNA reads TGTGCCTGGAGTGCGATAGCGGTTGAGCAAGAGACCCAGTACTTC.

This clonotype was recorded at least ten times. This chain joins TRBV7-2 and TRBJ2-7; unclear D gene. V lost 3 bases, J lost 2 bases, and 5 bases lay in between. Germline V lookup: CDR1 SGHTA, CDR2 FQGNSA. The CDR3 is made up of 12 amino acids. CDR3 amino acids: CASSFDTYEQYF. In nucleotides, the CDR3 is TGTGCCAGCAGCTTTGACACCTACGAGCAGTACTTC.

This clonotype has a count of ten or more. CDR3 amino acids: CASSYRGSTEYEQYF. CDR3 nucleotide sequence: TGTGCCAGCAGCTACAGGGGTAGTACCGAATACGAGCAGTACTTC. V is TRBV7-9 and J is TRBJ2-7; 7 nucleotides align to TRBD1. Germline V gene lookup returns CDR1 SEHNR and CDR2 FQNEAQ (reference sequence). Trimming cost V 4 bases and J 4 bases; bases outside gene matches: 10. This CDR3 spans 15 amino acids.

This clonotype came up many times. J is TRBJ2-7 and V is TRBV7-9; D is undetermined. The CDR3 loop spans 12 amino acids. Trimming stripped 5 bases from V and 0 bases from J, with 5 bases between. CDR1 and CDR2 (germline): SEHNR, FQNEAQ (reference sequence). CDR3 region: CASSQSSYEQYF. CDR3 nucleotide sequence: TGTGCCAGCAGCCAAAGCTCCTACGAGCAGTACTTC. Based on the CDR3 plus reference TRBV7-9 and TRBJ2-7, the full variable domain is DTGVSQNPRHKITKRGQNVTFRCDPISEHNRLYWYRQTLGQGPEFLTYFQNEAQLEKSRLLSDRFSAERPKGSFSTLEIQRTEQGDSAMYLCASSQSSYEQYFGPGTRLTVT.

This clonotype was counted ten times or more. The chain joins TRBV7-8 to TRBJ2-7; D is tentatively TRBD1 or TRBD2 (5 bases each). The CDR3 length is 13 residues. The germline V gene encodes CDR1 SGHVS and CDR2 FQNEAQ. The V end was cut by 5 bases, the J end by 4 bases, with 12 bases between. This chain's CDR3 is CASSPRWGYEQYF. DNA of the CDR3: TGTGCCAGCAGCCCAAGGTGGGGGTACGAGCAGTACTTC.

This clonotype appeared many times. The chain employs TRBV5-1 and TRBJ2-7; TRBD2 matches at 10 bases. CDR3 size: 16 residues. J was trimmed by 2 bases and V by 1 base; bases with no gene match: 6. Germline V gives CDR1 SGHRS, CDR2 YFSETQ. The CDR3 DNA reads as TGCGCCAGCAGCTTGAAGGGACTAGCGACCCCCTACGAGCAGTACTTC. Translated, it gives CASSLKGLATPYEQYF.

At least ten counts were recorded for this clonotype. The chain carries TRBV28 and TRBJ2-6; 9 bases align to TRBD1. With 5 bases clipped from V and 0 bases from J, the junction kept 2 bases outside the gene matches. CDR1 is MDHEN, CDR2 SYDVKM, per germline. CDR3 size: 16 residues. The chain's CDR3 is CASSLTGGSGANVLTF. The CDR3 nucleotides read TGTGCCAGCAGTCTGACAGGGGGCTCTGGGGCCAACGTCCTGACTTTC.